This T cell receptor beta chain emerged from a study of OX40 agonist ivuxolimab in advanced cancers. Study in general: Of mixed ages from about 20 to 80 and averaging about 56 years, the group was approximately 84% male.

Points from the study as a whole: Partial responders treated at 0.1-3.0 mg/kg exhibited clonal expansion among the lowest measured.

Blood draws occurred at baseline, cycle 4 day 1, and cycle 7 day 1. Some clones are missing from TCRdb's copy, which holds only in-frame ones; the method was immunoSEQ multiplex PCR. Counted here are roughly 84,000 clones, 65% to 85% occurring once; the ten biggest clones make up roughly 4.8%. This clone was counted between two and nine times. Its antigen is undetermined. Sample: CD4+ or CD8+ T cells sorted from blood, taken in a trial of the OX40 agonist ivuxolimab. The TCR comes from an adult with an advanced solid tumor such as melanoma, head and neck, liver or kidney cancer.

CDR3 loop: CSGSPTNTEAFF. The DNA for the CDR3 is TGCAGCGGATCCCCCACTAACACTGAAGCTTTCTTT. The chain links TRBV29-1 to TRBJ1-1; D remains unclear. The CDR3 consists of 12 residues. V was cut by 7 bases and J by 2 bases, with 11 bases left in between. The V gene's germline CDR1 is SQVTM and CDR2 ANQGSEA.